The 6 T cell receptor beta chains presented below share a single source sample, sequenced in a study of T-cell memory formation after mild COVID-19. In TCRdb, the 5' RACE reads were re-called with MiXCR into one record per CDR3 protein. The profile shows about 560,000 distinct CDR3 sequences, about 20% of them singletons. Sequencing was carried out using PBMCs or a T cell subset sorted from them (not recorded which). These receptors all come from an adult woman who had mild COVID-19 (a few samples of this study predate the infection). Cell type and time point are not known.

The sample holds a few counts of this clonotype. V is TRBV6-5 and J is TRBJ1-2, with D hard to call. The V gene lost 4 bases and the J gene lost 2 bases, with 8 bases spanning the gap. CDR1 and CDR2 (germline): MNHEY, SVGAGI. The CDR3 is 13 residues long. CDR3 region: CASSFRRNYGYTF. The CDR3 nucleotides are TGTGCCAGCAGTTTCAGGCGCAACTATGGCTACACCTTC.

This clonotype has only a few counts. A read error may account for a junction end that differs from germline. V usage is TRBV12-3 or TRBV12-4 and J usage is TRBJ2-3; 8 nucleotides match TRBD2. The CDR3 runs 13 residues. CDR3 in amino acids: CASTLLSGSTQYF. In DNA, the CDR3 is TGTGCCAGCACTTTACTGAGCGGGAGTACGCAGTATTTT.

The rearrangement joins TRBV15 to TRBJ2-7; 8 bases match TRBD2. Germline trimming cut 7 bases from V and 3 bases from J; bases unmatched to any gene: 11. This CDR3 comprises 15 residues. Germline assignment: CDR1 LNHNV and CDR2 YYDKDF (reference sequence). The CDR3 nucleotides are TGTGCCACCAACCCTCGGGAGGGAGGAGACTACGAGCAGTACTTC. Residues: CATNPREGGDYEQYF.

DNA for the CDR3: TGTGCCAGCAGCGTAGCAGTAGCGATTTCCTACAATGAGCAGTTCTTC. This encodes CASSVAVAISYNEQFF. The chain combines TRBV9 with TRBJ2-1, with D perhaps matching TRBD2 (5 bases). V lost 0 bases, J lost 1 base, and 11 bases lay in between. CDR1 is SGDLS, CDR2 YYNGEE, per germline. This CDR3 contains 16 residues.

This clonotype was counted at least ten times. Mismatch with germline at one junction end may stem from a read error. The chain combines TRBV5-5 with TRBJ2-2; 7 nucleotides match TRBD2. In germline, CDR1 is SGHKS, CDR2 YYEKEE (reference sequence). The CDR3 is 15 residues long. The CDR3 reads CASTLGLAVTGELFF. In nucleotides, the CDR3 is TGTGCCAGCACCTTGGGGCTAGCGGTCACCGGGGAGCTGTTTTTT.

The chain uses TRBV5-4 and TRBJ2-5, with D possibly being TRBD2 (6 bases). Deletions cut 7 bases from V and 4 bases from J, with 8 bases between. This CDR3 comprises 11 residues. Germline-derived CDR1 and CDR2 are SGHNT and YYREEE (reference sequence). CDR3 protein: CASGGVETQYF. Here the CDR3 DNA reads TGTGCCAGCGGAGGGGTAGAGACCCAGTACTTC. The whole variable domain, remainder taken from reference TRBV5-4 and TRBJ2-5, is ETGVTQSPTHLIKTRGQQVTLRCSSQSGHNTVSWYQQALGQGPQFIFQYYREEENGRGNFPPRFSGLQFPNYSSELNVNALELDDSALYLCASGGVETQYFGPGTRLLVL.